This T cell receptor beta chain originates from a study of shared clonotypes between healthy human individuals. Whole-study findings and limits: It was observed that roughly 5.1% of naive CD4 clonotypes were shared across several donors. Donor scarcity curtailed the genetic and exposure-history diversity represented herein.

CDR3 size: 12 residues. Trimming cost V 9 bases and J 2 bases, with 11 bases left between them. Germline V lookup: CDR1 WNHNN, CDR2 SYGVQD (reference sequence). CD8 memory was a combination of CD45RO+ cells and CCR7-negative CD45RA+ TemRA cells. Authors' data handling: There were no quality scores in the junction-only immunoSEQ sequences, so filtering differed. Clones were read by immunoSEQ multiplex PCR, and TCRdb kept only the in-frame ones, dropping some. V and J calls and clone size follow that table, whereas D and trimming were derived from the DNA. The data show roughly 400,000 clones, 96% seen once. To note about this clone: The antigen is not known.

The sample was memory CD8+ T cells sorted from blood. The subset was: CD45RO+ cells pooled with CCR7-negative TemRA cells. The sequence was obtained from a man in his thirties or forties in good health. The chain has TRBV10-1 and TRBJ2-7; no firm D call. CDR3: CASSSVPYEQYF. In nucleotides, the CDR3 is TGCGCCAGTTCTTCGGTGCCCTACGAGCAGTACTTC.